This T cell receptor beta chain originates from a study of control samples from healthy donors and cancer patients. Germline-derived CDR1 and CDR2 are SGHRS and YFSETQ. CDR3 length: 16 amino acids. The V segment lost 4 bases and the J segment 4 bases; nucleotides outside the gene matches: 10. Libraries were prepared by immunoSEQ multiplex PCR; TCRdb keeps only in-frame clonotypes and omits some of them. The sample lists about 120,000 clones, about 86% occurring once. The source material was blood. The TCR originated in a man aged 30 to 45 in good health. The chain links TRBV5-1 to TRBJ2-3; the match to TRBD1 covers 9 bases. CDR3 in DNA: TGCGCCAGCAGCAACCTACCCGGGACAGGGTCAGATACGCAGTATTTT. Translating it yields CASSNLPGTGSDTQYF.